A single sample is the source of the 17 T cell receptor beta chains below, sequenced in a study of T cell responses to AZD1222 COVID-19 vaccine. Clones were sequenced by immunoSEQ multiplex PCR, and TCRdb holds only the in-frame ones, with some missing. The sample yields 140,000 to 150,000 clones, approximately 90% seen once. This material consisted of peripheral blood, taken 28 days after the second AZD1222 dose. These receptors originate from an adult who received the AZD1222 COVID-19 vaccine.

This clone was found a few times. The CDR3 DNA sequence: TGTGCCAGCAGCTTAGCGGGCAGGCCTGTGGTAGATGAGCAGTTCTTC. Translating it yields CASSLAGRPVVDEQFF. The rearrangement links TRBV11-1 to TRBJ2-1; D gene ambiguous. Germline V gene sequence: CDR1 SGHAT, CDR2 FQDESV (reference sequence). Trimming left V 0 bases short and J 8 bases short, with 17 bases between. This CDR3 is 16 amino acids long.

The chain links TRBV6-2 or TRBV6-3 to TRBJ2-1; D ambiguous. V lost 4 bases and J lost 10, with 11 bases in between. CDR1 is MNHEY, CDR2 SVGEGT, per germline. The CDR3 totals 12 residues. For the CDR3, the DNA is TGTGCCAGCAGTTTCCCTAGTAACGAGCAGTTCTTC. Its translation: CASSFPSNEQFF.

DNA of the CDR3: TGTGCCAGTAGTTCCCCTCTTACTACAGGGGGCCGGGGCACTGAAGCTTTCTTT. Protein sequence: CASSSPLTTGGRGTEAFF. The chain links TRBV19 to TRBJ1-1; TRBD1 agrees at 9 bases. Unmatched junction bases numbered 17, after V lost 5 bases and J lost 4 bases. The germline gives CDR1 LNHDA, CDR2 SQIVND (reference sequence). The CDR3 is made up of 18 amino acids.

This chain uses TRBV6-6 with TRBJ1-3, with D possibly TRBD1 on 6 matching bases. The CDR3 contains 18 residues. The germline gives CDR1 MNHNY, CDR2 SVGAGI (reference sequence). V was shortened by 5 bases and J by 0 bases, with 20 bases between the two germline ends. The CDR3 loop reads CASSLTRTVPSSGNTIYF. The CDR3 DNA follows: TGTGCCAGCAGTCTAACCCGGACAGTCCCAAGCTCTGGAAACACCATATATTTT.

CDR3 protein: CASSDPSDKTGTEAFF. The CDR3 nucleotides are TGTGCCAGCAGTGACCCGTCCGACAAGACAGGCACTGAAGCTTTCTTT. This chain uses TRBV2 with TRBJ1-1; D possibly corresponds to TRBD1 (6 bases). V lost 3 bases and J lost 4, with 18 bases in between. Germline loops: CDR1 SNHLY, CDR2 FYNNEI. The CDR3 contains 16 residues.

CDR3 amino acids: CASSVVPGGPANSPLHF. As DNA, the CDR3 is TGTGCCAGCAGCGTAGTCCCCGGGGGGCCTGCTAATTCACCCCTCCACTTT. The chain carries TRBV9 and TRBJ1-6; D might be TRBD1 (6 bases). The CDR3 consists of 17 residues. CDR1 and CDR2 from the germline V gene are SGDLS and YYNGEE. Trimming took 0 bases from V and 6 from J, leaving 16 bases between them.

The rearrangement joins TRBV27 to TRBJ1-6, with TRBD1 as a possible D gene (6 bases). V was clipped by 7 bases and J by 9 bases, with 25 bases between them. The CDR3 consists of 17 residues. The V gene's germline CDR1 is MNHEY and CDR2 SMNVEV (reference sequence). This CDR3 reads CASMTVQGLSVGSPLHF. The CDR3 nucleotides read TGTGCCAGCATGACCGTACAGGGATTGAGCGTCGGTTCACCCCTCCACTTT.

V usage is TRBV5-4 and J usage is TRBJ1-2; no firm D call. V was trimmed by 1 base and J by 8 bases, leaving 15 bases between them. CDR1 is SGHNT, CDR2 YYREEE, per germline (reference sequence). This CDR3 region has 14 residues. This CDR3 reads CASSLSRGSAGYTF. CDR3 nucleotides: TGTGCCAGCAGCTTGTCTCGGGGATCGGCGGGCTACACCTTC. Filled out from reference TRBV5-4 and TRBJ1-2, the complete variable domain reads ETGVTQSPTHLIKTRGQQVTLRCSSQSGHNTVSWYQQALGQGPQFIFQYYREEENGRGNFPPRFSGLQFPNYSSELNVNALELDDSALYLCASSLSRGSAGYTFGSGTRLTVV.

This clone was recorded a few times. J is TRBJ1-1 and V is TRBV7-9; D ambiguous. Trimming took off 3 bases at V and 1 base at J, with 6 bases between the two ends. The CDR3 sequence is 13 residues long. Looked up from germline, CDR1 is SEHNR and CDR2 is FQNEAQ (reference sequence). CDR3: CASSFTENTEAFF. The CDR3 coding sequence is TGTGCCAGCAGCTTCACAGAGAACACTGAAGCTTTCTTT.

The CDR3 spells CASSLLGMNTEAFF. For the CDR3, the DNA is TGTGCCAGCAGTCTTCTCGGTATGAACACTGAAGCTTTCTTT. The genes are TRBV6-2 or TRBV6-3 and TRBJ1-1; D unresolved. The CDR3 has 14 residues. Germline V lookup: CDR1 MNHEY, CDR2 SVGEGT. V lost 5 bases and J lost 0, with 10 bases in between.

The V call is TRBV28, the J call TRBJ2-1; maybe TRBD2 (5 bases). The CDR3 covers 11 residues. The V gene's germline CDR1 is MDHEN and CDR2 SYDVKM. Trimming pared 8 bases from V and 8 bases from J, leaving 10 bases between. The CDR3 is CASEGVYEQFF. The CDR3 DNA is TGTGCCAGCGAGGGTGTATATGAGCAGTTCTTC.

The chain is built from TRBV6-2 or TRBV6-3 and TRBJ1-1, with D possibly matching TRBD1 (5 bases). V was cut by 0 bases and J by 7 bases, with 15 bases left in between. Per the germline V gene, CDR1 is MNHEY and CDR2 is SVGEGT. The CDR3 covers 15 residues. CDR3 sequence: CASSYSNSGRVEAFF. The DNA of the CDR3 is TGTGCCAGCAGTTACTCGAATTCAGGGCGGGTTGAAGCTTTCTTT.

The V gene is TRBV5-1, the J gene TRBJ1-5; 10 bases map to TRBD1. V shed 4 bases and J 4 bases; nucleotides not matched to a gene: 5. Per the germline V gene, CDR1 is SGHRS and CDR2 is YFSETQ. This CDR3 contains 15 residues. The CDR3 loop reads CASSTGQGVNQPQHF. The CDR3, as DNA: TGCGCCAGCAGCACAGGACAGGGGGTTAATCAGCCCCAGCATTTT.

The chain links TRBV6-5 to TRBJ2-3, with D possibly matching TRBD1 (6 bases). The CDR3 loop spans 15 amino acids. The germline V and J ends were trimmed by 2 bases and 5 bases, with 14 bases remaining between them. Germline values: CDR1 MNHEY, CDR2 SVGAGI. The CDR3 nucleotides are TGTGCCAGCAGTTACCAAGCGGCACAGGGAGATACGCAGTATTTT. Translated: CASSYQAAQGDTQYF.

V is TRBV7-2 and J is TRBJ2-7; TRBD2 matches 10 bases. Germline trimming cut 4 bases from V and 0 bases from J; bases unmatched to any gene: 6. Germline-derived CDR1 and CDR2 are SGHTA and FQGNSA. The length of the CDR3 is 16 residues. Here the CDR3 reads CASSSLSGGSSYEQYF. The CDR3 DNA reads as TGTGCCAGCAGCTCCCTTAGCGGGGGGAGCTCCTACGAGCAGTACTTC.

This clone was seen a handful of times. The genes are TRBV9 and TRBJ1-4; D uncertain. CDR1 and CDR2 from the germline V gene are SGDLS and YYNGEE. This CDR3 region has 15 residues. Trimming stripped 4 bases from V and 10 bases from J, with 20 bases between. The CDR3 loop is CASSPRTAEDGKLFF. CDR3 bases: TGTGCCAGCAGCCCACGGACCGCCGAGGACGGAAAACTGTTTTTT.

The chain employs TRBV9 and TRBJ2-3, with a tentative D call TRBD2 (6 bases). V shed 0 bases and J shed 0 bases, with 14 bases lying between them. The CDR3 contains 17 residues. The germline CDR1 and CDR2 sequences are SGDLS and YYNGEE. CDR3 sequence (DNA): TGTGCCAGCAGCGTAGCCCGGACTACACGAAGCACAGATACGCAGTATTTT. This gives the protein CASSVARTTRSTDTQYF.